This TCR beta chain was identified during a study of shared clonotypes between healthy human individuals. Looking at the study overall: A couple of female and three male donors aged 18 to 49 were enrolled.

The authors split each subset's genomic DNA evenly across several immunoSEQ plates. Template amounts of roughly 280 ng DNA, about 30,000 T cell genomes, were employed in unsorted PBMC replicate PCRs. The authors sequenced unsorted PBMC DNA on ten immunoSEQ deep assay plates. Sequencing used immunoSEQ multiplex PCR; TCRdb keeps in-frame clones, though not all of them. Of a few hundred thousand clones in the sample, around 78% are singletons; the top ten hold about 12%. V shed 3 bases and J 6 bases; nucleotides not matched to a gene: 2. Per germline, CDR1 GTSNPN and CDR2 SVGIG (reference sequence). The CDR3 is 14 residues long.

V and J are TRBV30 and TRBJ2-2; 12 bases align to TRBD2. The specimen was PBMCs. This receptor was identified in a woman aged 35 to 49 in good health. Some clones in this sample may be carry-over from other donors' samples. CDR3 loop: CAWRLAGGPGELFF. CDR3 DNA: TGTGCCTGGAGACTAGCGGGAGGACCCGGGGAGCTGTTTTTT.